This TCR beta chain originates from a study of T cell changes during pregnancy in multiple sclerosis (dated 2019 in TCRdb). The study in broad terms: Changes in the T cell repertoire over the course of pregnancy were examined in this study in women with multiple sclerosis.

The CDR3 contains 16 residues, cysteine and phenylalanine counted. The CDR3 DNA has 48 bases and is translated from base 1. As encoded in the germline V gene (reference sequence), CDR1 is PRHDT while CDR2 is FYEKMQ. At the junction V is shortened by 4 bases and J by 1 base, with 16 bases in between. To prepare the library, the immunoSEQ multiplex PCR assay was applied. Entries here come from immuneACCESS through TCRdb and include only in-frame sequences with V and J called. Some clones fail to appear in such tables; in the studies checked, an unresolved V gene covers under half of the shortfall, and the cause of the remainder is unknown. In all, the sample holds about 87,000 clones, and about 93% of those were seen once. The biggest ten clones account for more than 1.1% of the sample. A word on this clone: The antigen it binds to is not known. The record has no base qualities; no much larger clone is one base away.

The sample in question was peripheral blood, obtained in the third trimester of pregnancy. The sequence was obtained from a female donor in good health, enrolled as a control in a pregnancy study. The chain is made from TRBV13 and TRBJ1-2; the D gene is possibly TRBD1, with 5 bases matching. The nucleotides read TGTGCCAGCAGCTCCCAGACGGGGGGATATAACTATGGCTACACCTTC. Its amino acids are CASSSQTGGYNYGYTF.